This T cell receptor beta chain was identified during a study of vaccination and CD4 T cells after COVID-19. Regarding the study as a whole: This study had few convalescent patients and no early post-infection samples.

Treatment defined: roughly ten-day PBMC culture with coronavirus spike peptide pools or control peptides (ViraFEST assay). Germline V gene data show CDR1 as MNHEY and CDR2 as SVGEGT. The CDR3 totals 14 residues. V was pared by 4 bases and J by 7 bases, with 11 bases between. An Oncomine TCR Beta short-read assay was used to sequence the DNA from cultured CD4+ T cells. A single record per CDR3 protein comes from TCRdb applying MiXCR to the PCR reads. The sample lists roughly 14,000 distinct CDR3 sequences, 35% to 55% occurring once. About this clonotype itself: The antigen remains unidentified.

The sequence was collected from a human donor who had recovered from COVID-19. The chain joins TRBV6-2 or TRBV6-3 to TRBJ1-6, with D uncertain. Material: CD4+ T cells from blood, cultured in vitro, obtained before SARS-CoV-2 vaccination. The CDR3 loop reads CASSFGSPNSPLHF. The CDR3 nucleotides are TGTGCCAGCAGTTTCGGATCCCCCAATTCACCCCTCCACTTT.